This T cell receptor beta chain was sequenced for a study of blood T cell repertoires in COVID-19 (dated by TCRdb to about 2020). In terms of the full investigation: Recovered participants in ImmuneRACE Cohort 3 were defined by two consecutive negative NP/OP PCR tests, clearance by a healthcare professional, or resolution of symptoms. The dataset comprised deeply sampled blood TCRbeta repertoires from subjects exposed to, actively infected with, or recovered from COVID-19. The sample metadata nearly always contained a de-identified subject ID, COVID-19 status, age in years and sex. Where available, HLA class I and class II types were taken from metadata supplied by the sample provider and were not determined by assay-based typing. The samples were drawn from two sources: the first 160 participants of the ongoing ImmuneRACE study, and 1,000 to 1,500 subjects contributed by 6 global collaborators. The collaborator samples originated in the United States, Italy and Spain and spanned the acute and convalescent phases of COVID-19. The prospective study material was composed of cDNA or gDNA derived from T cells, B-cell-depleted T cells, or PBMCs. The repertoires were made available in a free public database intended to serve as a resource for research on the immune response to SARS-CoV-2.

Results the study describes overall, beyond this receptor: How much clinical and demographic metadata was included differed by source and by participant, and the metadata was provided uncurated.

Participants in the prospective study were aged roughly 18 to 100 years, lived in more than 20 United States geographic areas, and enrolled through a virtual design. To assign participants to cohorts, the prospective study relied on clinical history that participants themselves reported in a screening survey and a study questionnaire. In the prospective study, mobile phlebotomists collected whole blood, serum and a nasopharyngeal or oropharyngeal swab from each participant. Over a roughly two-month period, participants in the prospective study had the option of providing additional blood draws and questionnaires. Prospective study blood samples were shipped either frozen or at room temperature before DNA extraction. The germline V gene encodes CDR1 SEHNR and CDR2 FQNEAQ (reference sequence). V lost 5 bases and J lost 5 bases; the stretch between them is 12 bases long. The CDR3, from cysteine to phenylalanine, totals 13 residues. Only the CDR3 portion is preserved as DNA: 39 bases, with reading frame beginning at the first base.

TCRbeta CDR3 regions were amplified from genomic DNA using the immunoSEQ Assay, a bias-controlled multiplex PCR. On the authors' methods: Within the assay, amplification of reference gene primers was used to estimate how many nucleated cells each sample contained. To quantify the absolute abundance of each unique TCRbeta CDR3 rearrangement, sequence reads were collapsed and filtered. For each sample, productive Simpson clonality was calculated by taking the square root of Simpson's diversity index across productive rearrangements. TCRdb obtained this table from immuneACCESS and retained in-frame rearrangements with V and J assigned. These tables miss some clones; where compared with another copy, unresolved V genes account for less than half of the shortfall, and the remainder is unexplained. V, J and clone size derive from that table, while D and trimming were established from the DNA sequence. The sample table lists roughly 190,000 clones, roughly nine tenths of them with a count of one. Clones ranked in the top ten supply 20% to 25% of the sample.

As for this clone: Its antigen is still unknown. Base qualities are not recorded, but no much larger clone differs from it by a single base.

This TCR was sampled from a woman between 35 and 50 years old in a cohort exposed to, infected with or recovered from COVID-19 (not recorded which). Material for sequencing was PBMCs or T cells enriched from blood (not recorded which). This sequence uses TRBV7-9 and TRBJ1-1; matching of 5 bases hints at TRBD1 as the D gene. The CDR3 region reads CASSGRGETEAFF. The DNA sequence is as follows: TGTGCCAGCAGCGGCCGGGGGGAGACTGAAGCTTTCTTT.